This T cell receptor (beta chain) derives from a study of cytomegalovirus exposure and HLA in healthy donors. On the study more broadly: Earlier work reported approximately 110 million unique TCR beta sequences from some 180 million T cells.

The V gene end was trimmed by 4 bases and the J gene end by 8 bases; junction bases not matched to a gene: 6. The CDR3 totals 15 residues. Germline CDR1 reads SGHDN; CDR2 reads FVKESK. The PCR used 60 Vbeta and 13 Jbeta primers. The method was immunoSEQ multiplex PCR; TCRdb's version includes in-frame clones alone and lacks a portion of them. The sample carries fewer than 250,000 clones, 70% to 80% recorded once. The material sequenced was PBMCs. The chain employs TRBV14 and TRBJ2-1, with 12 nucleotides matching TRBD2. The clonotype originates from a woman in her forties or fifties in good health and CMV-seronegative. The CDR3 sequence is CASSLLAGGPYEQFF. The DNA of the CDR3 is TGTGCCAGCAGCCTCCTAGCGGGGGGGCCGTATGAGCAGTTCTTC.